This is a list of T cell receptor beta chains from one sample in a study of blood T cell repertoires in COVID-19. Repertoires were generated with immunoSEQ multiplex PCR, while TCRdb's copy carries only in-frame clones and drops some. The table shows around 190,000 clones, with about 88% occurring only once. Sequencing was done on a sample of peripheral blood. The receptors come from a man younger than 35 who had recovered from COVID-19. The CDR3 runs from the conserved cysteine through the conserved F or W. D genes are given only for firm matches. Rows may omit the clone size; those that give it use once, few, many or a size class.

v_gene: TRBV5-1
abundance: .
j_gene: TRBJ2-5
d_gene: .
CDR3aa: CASSLAAVGSQETQYF
CDR3nt: TGCGCCAGCAGCTTGGCAGCGGTGGGTTCCCAAGAGACCCAGTACTTC

v_gene: TRBV4-3
abundance: once
j_gene: TRBJ2-2
d_gene: TRBD1
CDR3aa: CASSLQGEDTGELFF
CDR3nt: TGCGCCAGCAGCTTACAGGGGGAGGACACCGGGGAGCTGTTTTTT

v_gene: TRBV19
abundance: .
j_gene: TRBJ2-1
d_gene: TRBD2
CDR3aa: CASSIWSGSTHNEQFF
CDR3nt: TGTGCCAGTAGTATTTGGAGCGGGAGCACCCACAATGAGCAGTTCTTC

v_gene: TRBV11-2
abundance: once
j_gene: TRBJ2-2
d_gene: TRBD1
CDR3aa: CASSVTTGYGELFF
CDR3nt: TGTGCCAGCAGCGTAACGACAGGGTACGGGGAGCTGTTTTTT

v_gene: TRBV28
abundance: .
j_gene: TRBJ2-7
d_gene: TRBD2
CDR3aa: CASGEREIYEQYF
CDR3nt: TGTGCCAGCGGAGAGCGGGAGATCTACGAGCAGTACTTC

v_gene: TRBV9
abundance: .
j_gene: TRBJ1-6
d_gene: .
CDR3aa: CASSVDAGVSPLHF
CDR3nt: TGTGCCAGCAGCGTAGATGCAGGGGTATCACCCCTCCACTTT

v_gene: TRBV9
abundance: .
j_gene: TRBJ2-2
d_gene: .
CDR3aa: CASSVELSTGELFF
CDR3nt: TGTGCCAGCAGCGTAGAACTATCCACCGGGGAGCTGTTTTTT

v_gene: TRBV5-6
abundance: .
j_gene: TRBJ2-3
d_gene: .
CDR3aa: CASSLVGTPGPDTQYF
CDR3nt: TGTGCCAGCAGCTTGGTTGGGACTCCGGGGCCAGATACGCAGTATTTT

v_gene: TRBV7-8
abundance: .
j_gene: TRBJ1-6
d_gene: .
CDR3aa: CASSLGASYNSPLHF
CDR3nt: TGTGCCAGCAGCTTGGGGGCATCCTATAATTCACCCCTCCACTTT

v_gene: TRBV4-1
abundance: .
j_gene: TRBJ2-1
d_gene: TRBD2
CDR3aa: CASSQVAGNYNEQFF
CDR3nt: TGCGCCAGCAGCCAAGTAGCGGGAAACTACAATGAGCAGTTCTTC

v_gene: TRBV6-2/TRBV6-3
abundance: once
j_gene: TRBJ2-2
d_gene: TRBD1
CDR3aa: CASSSTGGRGELFF
CDR3nt: TGTGCCAGCAGTTCTACAGGGGGCCGAGGGGAGCTGTTTTTT

v_gene: TRBV7-9
abundance: .
j_gene: TRBJ2-7
d_gene: TRBD2
CDR3aa: CASSSAIRGGTSGNEQYF
CDR3nt: TGTGCCAGCAGCTCCGCCATCAGAGGGGGGACTAGCGGCAACGAGCAGTACTTC

v_gene: TRBV6-6
abundance: .
j_gene: TRBJ1-4
d_gene: .
CDR3aa: CASSLGATNEKLFF
CDR3nt: TGTGCCAGCAGCCTAGGGGCAACTAATGAAAAACTGTTTTTT

v_gene: TRBV30
abundance: .
j_gene: TRBJ2-1
d_gene: .
CDR3aa: CAWSSERRSNEQFF
CDR3nt: TGTGCCTGGAGTTCGGAAAGGAGGTCCAATGAGCAGTTCTTC

v_gene: TRBV7-9
abundance: .
j_gene: TRBJ2-1
d_gene: TRBD2
CDR3aa: CASSLAVGSGRINEQFF
CDR3nt: TGTGCCAGCAGCTTAGCAGTCGGTAGCGGGAGAATCAATGAGCAGTTCTTC

v_gene: TRBV7-2
abundance: few
j_gene: TRBJ1-2
d_gene: TRBD1
CDR3aa: CATRGRESNYGYTF
CDR3nt: TGTGCCACCAGGGGGCGGGAATCTAACTATGGCTACACCTTC

v_gene: TRBV7-8
abundance: .
j_gene: TRBJ1-4
d_gene: TRBD1
CDR3aa: CASSLHPPGQGNEKLFF
CDR3nt: TGTGCCAGCAGCCTCCATCCACCGGGACAGGGAAATGAAAAACTGTTTTTT

v_gene: TRBV25-1
abundance: .
j_gene: TRBJ2-5
d_gene: TRBD1
CDR3aa: CASSGTGSETQYF
CDR3nt: TGTGCCAGCAGTGGGACAGGGTCGGAGACCCAGTACTTC

v_gene: TRBV2
abundance: .
j_gene: TRBJ1-1
d_gene: .
CDR3aa: CASLDTLNTEAFF
CDR3nt: TGTGCCAGCCTGGACACCCTGAACACTGAAGCTTTCTTT

v_gene: TRBV7-7
abundance: .
j_gene: TRBJ2-7
d_gene: TRBD2
CDR3aa: CASSPGLLYEQYF
CDR3nt: TGTGCTAGCAGTCCGGGACTACTCTACGAGCAGTACTTC

v_gene: TRBV9
abundance: .
j_gene: TRBJ1-2
d_gene: .
CDR3aa: CASSSGGGYTF
CDR3nt: TGTGCCAGCAGCTCCGGTGGTGGCTACACCTTC

v_gene: TRBV5-6
abundance: .
j_gene: TRBJ1-5
d_gene: .
CDR3aa: CASSFRDSNQPQHF
CDR3nt: TGTGCCAGCAGCTTTCGGGATAGCAATCAGCCCCAGCATTTT

v_gene: TRBV5-6
abundance: .
j_gene: TRBJ1-1
d_gene: .
CDR3aa: CASALAVNTEAFF
CDR3nt: TGTGCCAGCGCCCTGGCTGTGAACACTGAAGCTTTCTTT

v_gene: TRBV10-3
abundance: .
j_gene: TRBJ2-3
d_gene: TRBD2
CDR3aa: CATSKSGGSATDTQYF
CDR3nt: TGTGCCACCAGCAAATCCGGGGGGTCTGCCACAGATACGCAGTATTTT

v_gene: TRBV7-3
abundance: .
j_gene: TRBJ2-1
d_gene: TRBD2
CDR3aa: CASSFRGGSRDNEQFF
CDR3nt: TGTGCCAGCAGCTTCCGCGGCGGGAGTCGGGACAATGAGCAGTTCTTC

v_gene: TRBV19
abundance: .
j_gene: TRBJ1-2
d_gene: TRBD1
CDR3aa: CASSPGTGESYGYTF
CDR3nt: TGTGCCAGTAGTCCCGGGACAGGGGAAAGCTATGGCTACACCTTC

v_gene: TRBV15
abundance: .
j_gene: TRBJ2-7
d_gene: .
CDR3aa: CATSRDPGLTYEQYF
CDR3nt: TGTGCCACCAGCAGAGATCCCGGTCTTACCTACGAGCAGTACTTC

v_gene: TRBV2
abundance: .
j_gene: TRBJ1-1
d_gene: .
CDR3aa: CASSVTDRNTEAFF
CDR3nt: TGTGCCAGCAGTGTTACGGACAGGAACACTGAAGCTTTCTTT

v_gene: TRBV9
abundance: .
j_gene: TRBJ1-3
d_gene: .
CDR3aa: CASSVDGRGGGNTIYF
CDR3nt: TGTGCCAGCAGCGTAGATGGTCGGGGGGGTGGAAACACCATATATTTT

v_gene: TRBV6-5
abundance: .
j_gene: TRBJ2-2
d_gene: .
CDR3aa: CASSLGTNTGELFF
CDR3nt: TGTGCCAGCAGTTTGGGCACGAACACCGGGGAGCTGTTTTTT

v_gene: TRBV5-6
abundance: once
j_gene: TRBJ1-3
d_gene: .
CDR3aa: CASSLEGTRVNTIYF
CDR3nt: TGTGCCAGCAGCCTCGAAGGTACTCGGGTGAACACCATATATTTT

v_gene: TRBV28
abundance: .
j_gene: TRBJ2-2
d_gene: .
CDR3aa: CASSLAGTANTGELFF
CDR3nt: TGTGCCAGCAGTTTAGCCGGGACTGCGAACACCGGGGAGCTGTTTTTT

v_gene: TRBV18
abundance: once
j_gene: TRBJ2-2
d_gene: TRBD2
CDR3aa: CASSPGGSPGELFF
CDR3nt: TGTGCCAGCTCCCCCGGCGGGAGTCCGGGGGAGCTGTTTTTT

v_gene: TRBV12-5
abundance: .
j_gene: TRBJ2-7
d_gene: .
CDR3aa: CASGSRARRDEQYF
CDR3nt: TGTGCTAGTGGTTCCCGGGCCCGGCGGGACGAGCAGTACTTC

v_gene: TRBV6-5
abundance: .
j_gene: TRBJ2-2
d_gene: .
CDR3aa: CASSRPGGTGELFF
CDR3nt: TGTGCCAGCAGTCGCCCAGGGGGGACCGGGGAGCTGTTTTTT

v_gene: TRBV15
abundance: .
j_gene: TRBJ2-5
d_gene: TRBD2
CDR3aa: CATSRDLAGETQYF
CDR3nt: TGTGCCACCAGCAGAGATCTAGCGGGAGAGACCCAGTACTTC

v_gene: TRBV4-3
abundance: .
j_gene: TRBJ1-1
d_gene: TRBD1
CDR3aa: CASSPGGQGYMNTEAFF
CDR3nt: TGCGCCAGCAGCCCCGGAGGACAGGGCTACATGAACACTGAAGCTTTCTTT

v_gene: TRBV4-1
abundance: once
j_gene: TRBJ1-1
d_gene: .
CDR3aa: CASSQVFGQALSGNTEAFF
CDR3nt: TGCGCCAGCAGCCAAGTTTTTGGGCAGGCCCTAAGCGGGAACACTGAAGCTTTCTTT

v_gene: TRBV6-5
abundance: .
j_gene: TRBJ2-3
d_gene: .
CDR3aa: CASSYLEGDTQYF
CDR3nt: TGTGCCAGCAGTTACCTGGAGGGGGATACGCAGTATTTT

v_gene: TRBV19
abundance: .
j_gene: TRBJ2-3
d_gene: .
CDR3aa: CASSLRETTDTQYF
CDR3nt: TGTGCCAGTAGTCTCCGGGAGACCACAGATACGCAGTATTTT

v_gene: TRBV7-9
abundance: .
j_gene: TRBJ1-2
d_gene: .
CDR3aa: CASLGLADLPLYGYTF
CDR3nt: TGTGCCAGCTTGGGGCTGGCTGATCTCCCTCTCTATGGCTACACCTTC

v_gene: TRBV24-1
abundance: .
j_gene: TRBJ2-1
d_gene: .
CDR3aa: CATSDSGTGEQFF
CDR3nt: TGTGCCACCAGTGACTCCGGGACTGGTGAGCAGTTCTTC